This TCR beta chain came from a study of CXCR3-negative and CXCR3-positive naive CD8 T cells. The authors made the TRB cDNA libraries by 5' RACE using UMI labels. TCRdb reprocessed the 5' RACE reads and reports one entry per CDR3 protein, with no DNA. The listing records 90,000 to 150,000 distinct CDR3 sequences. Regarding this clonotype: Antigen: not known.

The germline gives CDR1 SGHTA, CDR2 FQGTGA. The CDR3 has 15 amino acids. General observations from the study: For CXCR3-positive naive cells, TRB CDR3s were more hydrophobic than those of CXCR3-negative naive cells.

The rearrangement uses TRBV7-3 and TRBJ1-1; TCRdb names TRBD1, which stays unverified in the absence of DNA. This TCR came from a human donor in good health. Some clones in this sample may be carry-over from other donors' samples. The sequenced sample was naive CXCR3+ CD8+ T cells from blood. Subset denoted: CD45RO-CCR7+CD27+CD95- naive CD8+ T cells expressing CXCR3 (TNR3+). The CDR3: CASSVMGQGNTEAFF.